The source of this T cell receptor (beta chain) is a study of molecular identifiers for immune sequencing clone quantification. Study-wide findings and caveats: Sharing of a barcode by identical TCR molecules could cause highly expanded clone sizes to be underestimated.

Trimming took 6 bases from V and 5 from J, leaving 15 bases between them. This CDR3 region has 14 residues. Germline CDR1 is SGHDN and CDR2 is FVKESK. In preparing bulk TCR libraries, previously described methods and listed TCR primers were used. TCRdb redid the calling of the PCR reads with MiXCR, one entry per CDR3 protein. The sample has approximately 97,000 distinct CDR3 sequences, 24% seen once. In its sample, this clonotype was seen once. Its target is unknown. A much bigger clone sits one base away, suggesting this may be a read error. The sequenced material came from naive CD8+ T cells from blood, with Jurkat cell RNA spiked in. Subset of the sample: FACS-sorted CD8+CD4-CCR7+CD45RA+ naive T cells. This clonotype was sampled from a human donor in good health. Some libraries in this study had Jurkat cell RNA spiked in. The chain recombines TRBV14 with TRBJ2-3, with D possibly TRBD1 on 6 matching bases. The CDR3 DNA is TGTGCCAGCAGAATAGGGGGACAAGGAGATACGCAGTATTTT. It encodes CASRIGGQGDTQYF.